Included here is one T cell receptor beta chain sequence, with context. Germline CDR1 reads SGHRS; CDR2 reads YFSETQ. Trimming took 3 bases from V and 6 from J; bases not matched to a gene: 7. This CDR3 has 16 residues. Profiled with immunoSEQ multiplex PCR; TCRdb holds only in-frame clones, not every one. The sample shows over 85,000 clones, about four fifths of them seen only once. The data were obtained in a study of radiotherapy plus CTLA-4 blockade in lung cancer. The sample consisted of peripheral blood, taken from a patient treated with radiotherapy plus ipilimumab. The receptor's source is a human donor with non-small cell lung cancer who had a partial response to radiotherapy plus ipilimumab. Some clones in this sample may be carry-over from other donors' samples. V gene TRBV5-1 combines with J gene TRBJ2-2; 11 nucleotides match TRBD2. CDR3 coding DNA: TGCGCCAGCAGCTCAGAACTAGCGGGGGACCCCGGGGAGCTGTTTTTT. This translates into CASSSELAGDPGELFF.